This T cell receptor beta chain was obtained from a study of blood T cells in healthy people across ages. Study background: In model experiments, template switching was able to capture about one barcoded beta molecule for every two T cells that were present.

V shed 0 bases and J shed 12 bases, with 9 bases lying between them. Looked up from germline, CDR1 is SGHTA and CDR2 is FQGNSA. This CDR3 is 11 amino acids long. Study findings and constraints: The long-lived group displayed more naive CD4+ cells, plus higher diversity, than the aged donors did. Bulk PBMC profiling left naive and antigen-experienced comparisons inconclusive.

Together with a sample-barcoded 5' primer, a J-beta primer mix was included in a second PCR lasting roughly 6 to 12 cycles. MiXCR was run by TCRdb on the 5' RACE reads, yielding one entry per CDR3 protein. The table records about 640,000 distinct CDR3 sequences, about 54% of them present only once. This clonotype came up many times. Its specificity is unknown. The sample consisted of blood. The V and J genes are TRBV7-2 and TRBJ2-7; D is unresolved. The source is a man aged 55 to 70 in good health. As DNA, the CDR3 is TGTGCCAGCAGCTTAGCAAGATTTTTGTACTTC. It specifies CASSLARFLYF. Combining the CDR3 with reference TRBV7-2 and TRBJ2-7 gives the whole variable domain GAGVSQSPSNKVTEKGKDVELRCDPISGHTALYWYRQSLGQGLEFLIYFQGNSAPDKSGLPSDRFSAERTGGSVSTLTIQRTQQEDSAVYLCASSLARFLYFGPGTRLTVT.